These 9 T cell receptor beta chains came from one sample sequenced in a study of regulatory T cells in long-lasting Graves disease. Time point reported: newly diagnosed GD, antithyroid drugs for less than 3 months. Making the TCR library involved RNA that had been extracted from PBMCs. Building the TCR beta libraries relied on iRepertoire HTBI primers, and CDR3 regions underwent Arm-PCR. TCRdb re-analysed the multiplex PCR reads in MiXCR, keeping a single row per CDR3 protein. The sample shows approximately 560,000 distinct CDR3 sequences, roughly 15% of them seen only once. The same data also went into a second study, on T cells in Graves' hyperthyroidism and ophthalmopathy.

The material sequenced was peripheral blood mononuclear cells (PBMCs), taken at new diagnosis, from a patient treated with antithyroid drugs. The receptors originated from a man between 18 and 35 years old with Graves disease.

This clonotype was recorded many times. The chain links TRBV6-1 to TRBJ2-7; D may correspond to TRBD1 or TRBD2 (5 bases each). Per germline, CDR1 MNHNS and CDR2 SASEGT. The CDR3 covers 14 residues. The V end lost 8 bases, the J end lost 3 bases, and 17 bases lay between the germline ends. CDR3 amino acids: CASGHQPAGYEQYF. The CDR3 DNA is TGTGCCAGCGGACACCAGCCGGCGGGCTACGAGCAGTACTTC.

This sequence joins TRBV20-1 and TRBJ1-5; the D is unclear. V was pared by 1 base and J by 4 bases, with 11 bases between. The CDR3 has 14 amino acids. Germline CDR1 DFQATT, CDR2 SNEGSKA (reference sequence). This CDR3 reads CSARVSTRNQPQHF. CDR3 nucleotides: TGCAGTGCTAGAGTCTCCACCCGGAATCAGCCCCAGCATTTT.

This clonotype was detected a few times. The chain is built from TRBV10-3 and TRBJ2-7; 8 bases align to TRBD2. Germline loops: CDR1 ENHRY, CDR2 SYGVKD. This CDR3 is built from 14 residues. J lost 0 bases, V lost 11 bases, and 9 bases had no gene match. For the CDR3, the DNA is TGTGCCGTAAAACGGGAGGGGAACTCCTACGAGCAGTACTTC. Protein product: CAVKREGNSYEQYF.

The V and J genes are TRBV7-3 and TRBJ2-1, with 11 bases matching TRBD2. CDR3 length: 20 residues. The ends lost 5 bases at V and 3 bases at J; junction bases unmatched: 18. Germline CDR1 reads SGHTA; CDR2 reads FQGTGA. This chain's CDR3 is CASSPSTSGKPWDGYNEQFF. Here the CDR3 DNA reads TGTGCCAGCAGCCCGTCGACTAGCGGGAAGCCCTGGGATGGCTACAATGAGCAGTTCTTC.

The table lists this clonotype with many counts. The CDR3 loop reads CASSLLSGSDEQFF. Written as DNA, the CDR3 is TGTGCCAGCAGCCTACTTAGCGGGAGTGATGAGCAGTTCTTC. The rearrangement joins TRBV3-1 to TRBJ2-1; 9 bases map to TRBD2. The CDR3 has 14 amino acids. Germline CDR1 and CDR2: LGHDT and YNNKEL (reference sequence). The junction had 6 bases not matched to a gene; V was cut back by 4 bases and J by 8 bases.

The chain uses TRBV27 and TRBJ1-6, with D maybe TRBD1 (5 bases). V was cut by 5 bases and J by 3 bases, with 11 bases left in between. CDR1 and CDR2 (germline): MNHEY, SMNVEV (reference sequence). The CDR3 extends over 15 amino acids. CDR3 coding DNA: TGTGCCAGCAGTCCGACAGCGAGCTATAATTCACCCCTCCACTTT. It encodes CASSPTASYNSPLHF.

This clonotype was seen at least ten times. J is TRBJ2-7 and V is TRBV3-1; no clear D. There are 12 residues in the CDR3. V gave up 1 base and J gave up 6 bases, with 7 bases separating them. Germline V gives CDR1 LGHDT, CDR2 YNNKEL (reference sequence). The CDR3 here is CASSQALGEQYF. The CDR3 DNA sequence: TGTGCCAGCAGCCAAGCCCTTGGCGAGCAGTACTTC.

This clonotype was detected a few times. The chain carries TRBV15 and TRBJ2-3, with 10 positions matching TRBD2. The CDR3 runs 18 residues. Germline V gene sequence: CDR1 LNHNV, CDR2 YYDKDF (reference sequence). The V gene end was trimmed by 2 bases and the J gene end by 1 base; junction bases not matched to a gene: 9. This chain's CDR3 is CATSRRGAGGLRTDTQYF. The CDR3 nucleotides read TGTGCCACCAGCAGAAGGGGAGCGGGAGGGCTTCGCACAGATACGCAGTATTTT.

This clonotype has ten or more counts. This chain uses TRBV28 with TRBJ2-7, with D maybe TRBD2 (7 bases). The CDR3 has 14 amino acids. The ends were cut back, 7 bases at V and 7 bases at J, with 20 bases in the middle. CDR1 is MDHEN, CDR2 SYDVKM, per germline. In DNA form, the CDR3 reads TGTGCCAGCATCATGGGGGGGGCGTCGGGAGAGCAGTACTTC. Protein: CASIMGGASGEQYF. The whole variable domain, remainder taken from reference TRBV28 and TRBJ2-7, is DVKVTQSSRYLVKRTGEKVFLECVQDMDHENMFWYRQDPGLGLRLIYFSYDVKMKEKGDIPEGYSVSREKKERFSLILESASTNQTSMYLCASIMGGASGEQYFGPGTRLTVT.